The 10 T cell receptor beta chains below come from one sample, sequenced in a study of T cell responses to AZD1222 COVID-19 vaccine. The method was immunoSEQ multiplex PCR; TCRdb's version includes in-frame clones alone and lacks a portion of them. The sample lists 95,000 to 110,000 clones, around nine tenths occurring once. The material sequenced was peripheral blood, taken 28 days after the second AZD1222 dose. Receptors were obtained from an adult who received the AZD1222 COVID-19 vaccine.

Turning to this clone: The same CDR3 also results from other DNA sequences found in this sample. CDR3 amino acids: CASSDSGIGELFF. The CDR3 DNA sequence: TGTGCCAGCAGTGACTCCGGGATCGGGGAGCTGTTTTTT. The rearrangement joins TRBV6-4 to TRBJ2-2; D might be TRBD2 (5 bases). Trimming took off 0 bases at V and 7 bases at J, with 6 bases between the two ends. CDR3 length: 13 amino acids. Per the germline V gene, CDR1 is MRHNA and CDR2 is SNTAGT.

The genes are TRBV15 and TRBJ1-1; D gene unclear. Germline CDR1 and CDR2: LNHNV and YYDKDF (reference sequence). V was shortened by 0 bases and J by 1 base, with 15 bases between the two germline ends. The CDR3 totals 17 residues. CDR3 in amino acids: CATSRDPGSVRNTEAFF. CDR3 nucleotide sequence: TGTGCCACCAGCAGAGATCCGGGGAGCGTCAGGAACACTGAAGCTTTCTTT.

This chain connects TRBV6-1 to TRBJ1-5, with 8 bases identical to TRBD1. This CDR3 spans 17 amino acids. CDR1 is MNHNS and CDR2 is SASEGT in the germline V gene. V lost 2 bases to trimming and J lost 6 bases; unmatched junction nucleotides: 12. The DNA of the CDR3 is TGTGCCAGCAGTGAATTCCGGACAGGGAAAGGGGGTCAGCCCCAGCATTTT. As protein: CASSEFRTGKGGQPQHF.

This clone came up once. The gene calls are TRBV19 and TRBJ2-5, with TRBD2 identical over 15 bases. From germline, CDR1 is LNHDA and CDR2 SQIVND (reference sequence). The V segment lost 6 bases and the J segment 3 bases; nucleotides outside the gene matches: 5. The length of the CDR3 is 16 residues. CDR3 DNA: TGTGCCAGTAGATTGGGACTAGCGGGAGGAGAAGAGACCCAGTACTTC. This gives the protein CASRLGLAGGEETQYF.

This chain's CDR3 is CASSDRAGNQPQHF. The CDR3 bases are TGTGCCAGCAGCGACAGGGCGGGCAATCAGCCCCAGCATTTT. This chain links TRBV6-5 with TRBJ1-5; 7 bases map to TRBD1. The CDR3 contains 14 residues. The germline CDR1 and CDR2 sequences are MNHEY and SVGAGI. The V and J ends lost 6 bases and 2 bases, in that order; junction bases with no gene match: 4.

This clone was observed a single time. This chain joins TRBV6-5 and TRBJ2-7; 8 bases map to TRBD1. CDR3 length: 16 residues. Germline V gene data show CDR1 as MNHEY and CDR2 as SVGAGI. J was trimmed by 6 bases and V by 0 bases; bases with no gene match: 10. The CDR3 sequence is CASSYSGRGLSGEQYF. CDR3 coding DNA: TGTGCCAGCAGTTACTCGGGCAGGGGGCTCTCGGGCGAGCAGTACTTC.

The chain links TRBV5-6 to TRBJ1-4; D is possibly TRBD1 (5 bases). CDR1 and CDR2 (germline): SGHDT, YYEEEE. The V end lost 4 bases, the J end lost 4 bases, and 17 bases lay between the germline ends. This CDR3 region has 16 residues. CDR3 loop: CASSGGAGWGNEKLFF. CDR3 DNA: TGTGCCAGCAGCGGAGGGGCGGGCTGGGGTAATGAAAAACTGTTTTTT.

The genes are TRBV18 and TRBJ1-4; D is undetermined. The CDR3 sequence is 14 residues long. Per the germline V gene, CDR1 is KGHSH and CDR2 is LQKENI. With 2 bases removed from V and 3 bases from J, the gap between germline ends came to 7 bases. The CDR3 spells CASSPTTPNEKLFF. CDR3 coding DNA: TGTGCCAGCTCACCAACCACCCCTAATGAAAAACTGTTTTTT.

This chain connects TRBV5-6 to TRBJ2-7; D possibly corresponds to TRBD1 (5 bases). Trimming removed 0 bases at V and 0 bases at J, with 7 bases between. Germline-derived CDR1 and CDR2 are SGHDT and YYEEEE. The CDR3 runs to 14 residues. The CDR3, as DNA: TGTGCCAGCAGCTTGGGACAGAGCTCCTACGAGCAGTACTTC. Its translation is CASSLGQSSYEQYF.

This sequence joins TRBV28 and TRBJ2-2; 7 bases match TRBD2. There are 15 residues in the CDR3. The J segment lost 1 base and the V segment lost 2 bases, leaving 1 base of the junction unmatched. The germline V gene has CDR1 MDHEN and CDR2 SYDVKM. The CDR3 coding sequence is TGTGCCAGCAGTTTAGGCGGGGGGAACACCGGGGAGCTGTTTTTT. It is translated as CASSLGGGNTGELFF.